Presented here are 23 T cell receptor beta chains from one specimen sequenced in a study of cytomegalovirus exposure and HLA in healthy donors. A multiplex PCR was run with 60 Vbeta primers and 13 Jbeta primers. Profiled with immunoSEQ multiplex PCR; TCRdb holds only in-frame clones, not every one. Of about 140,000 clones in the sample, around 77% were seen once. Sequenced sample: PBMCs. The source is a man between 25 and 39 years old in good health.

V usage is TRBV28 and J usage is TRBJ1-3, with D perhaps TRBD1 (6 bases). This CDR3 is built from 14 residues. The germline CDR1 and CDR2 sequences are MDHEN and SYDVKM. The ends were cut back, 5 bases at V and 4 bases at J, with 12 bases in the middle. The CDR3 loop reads CASSSRGAGNTIYF. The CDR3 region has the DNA TGTGCCAGCAGTAGCAGGGGTGCCGGAAACACCATATATTTT.

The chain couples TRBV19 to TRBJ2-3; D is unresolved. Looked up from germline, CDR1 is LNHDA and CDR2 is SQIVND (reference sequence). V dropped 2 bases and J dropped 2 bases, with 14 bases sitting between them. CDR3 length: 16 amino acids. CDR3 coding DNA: TGTGCCAGTAGTATACGCAGGAATCTCCTCACAGATACGCAGTATTTT. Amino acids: CASSIRRNLLTDTQYF.

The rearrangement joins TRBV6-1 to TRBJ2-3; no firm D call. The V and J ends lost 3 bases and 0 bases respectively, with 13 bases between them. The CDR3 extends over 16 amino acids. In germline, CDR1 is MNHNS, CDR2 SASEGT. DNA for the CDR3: TGTGCCAGCAGTGAGGGCGACCCAATTAGCACAGATACGCAGTATTTT. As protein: CASSEGDPISTDTQYF.

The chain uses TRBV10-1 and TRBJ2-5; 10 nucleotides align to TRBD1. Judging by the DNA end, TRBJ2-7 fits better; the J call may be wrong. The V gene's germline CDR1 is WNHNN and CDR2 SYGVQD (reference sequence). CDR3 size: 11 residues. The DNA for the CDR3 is TGCGCCCGGGGACAGGGGAACGAGCAGTACTTC. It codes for CARGQGNEQYF.

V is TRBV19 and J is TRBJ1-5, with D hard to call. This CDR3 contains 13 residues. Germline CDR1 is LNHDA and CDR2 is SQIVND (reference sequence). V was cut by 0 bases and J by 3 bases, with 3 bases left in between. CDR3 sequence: CASSIDLNQPQHF. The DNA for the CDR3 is TGTGCCAGTAGTATAGATCTCAATCAGCCCCAGCATTTT.

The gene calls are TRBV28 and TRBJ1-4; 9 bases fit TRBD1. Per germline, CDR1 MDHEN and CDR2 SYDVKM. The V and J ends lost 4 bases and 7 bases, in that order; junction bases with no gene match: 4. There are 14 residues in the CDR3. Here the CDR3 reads CASSSGTGLEKLFF. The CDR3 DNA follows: TGTGCCAGCAGTTCTGGGACAGGGCTTGAAAAACTGTTTTTT.

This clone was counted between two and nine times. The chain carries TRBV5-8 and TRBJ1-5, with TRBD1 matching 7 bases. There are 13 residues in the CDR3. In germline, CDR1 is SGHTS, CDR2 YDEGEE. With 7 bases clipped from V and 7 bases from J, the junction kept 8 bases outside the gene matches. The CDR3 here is CASGLQGLQPQHF. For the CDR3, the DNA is TGTGCCAGCGGATTACAGGGGCTACAGCCCCAGCATTTT.

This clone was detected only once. CDR3 in amino acids: CASSFQSPGGRFF. The DNA of the CDR3 is TGTGCCAGCAGCTTTCAGTCACCAGGGGGTCGTTTCTTT. The genes are TRBV28 and TRBJ1-1; 7 bases map to TRBD1. The CDR3 has 13 residues. The V and J ends lost 6 bases and 13 bases, in that order; junction bases with no gene match: 14. CDR1 is MDHEN and CDR2 is SYDVKM in the germline V gene. Full variable domain (rest looked up from reference TRBV28 and TRBJ1-1): DVKVTQSSRYLVKRTGEKVFLECVQDMDHENMFWYRQDPGLGLRLIYFSYDVKMKEKGDIPEGYSVSREKKERFSLILESASTNQTSMYLCASSFQSPGGRFFGQGTRLTVV.

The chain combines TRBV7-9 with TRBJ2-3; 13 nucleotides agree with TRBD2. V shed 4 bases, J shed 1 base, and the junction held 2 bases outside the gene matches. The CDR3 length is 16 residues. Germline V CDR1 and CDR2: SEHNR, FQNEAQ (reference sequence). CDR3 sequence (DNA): TGTGCCAGCAGCTCAGGGACTAGCGGGGGCACAGATACGCAGTATTTT. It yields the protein CASSSGTSGGTDTQYF.

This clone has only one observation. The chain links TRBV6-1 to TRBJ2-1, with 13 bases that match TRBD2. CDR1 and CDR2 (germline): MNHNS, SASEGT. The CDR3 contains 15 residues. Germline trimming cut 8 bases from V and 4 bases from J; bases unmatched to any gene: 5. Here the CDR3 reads CASSGLAGPYNEQFF. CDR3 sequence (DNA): TGTGCCAGCTCGGGACTAGCGGGACCTTACAATGAGCAGTTCTTC.

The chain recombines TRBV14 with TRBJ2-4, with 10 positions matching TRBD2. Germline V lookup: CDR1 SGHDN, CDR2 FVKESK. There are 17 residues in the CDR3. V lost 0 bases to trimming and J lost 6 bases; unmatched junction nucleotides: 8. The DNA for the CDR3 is TGTGCCAGCAGCCAAGATCGGCCTAGCGGGAGTGGAAACATTCAGTACTTC. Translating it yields CASSQDRPSGSGNIQYF.

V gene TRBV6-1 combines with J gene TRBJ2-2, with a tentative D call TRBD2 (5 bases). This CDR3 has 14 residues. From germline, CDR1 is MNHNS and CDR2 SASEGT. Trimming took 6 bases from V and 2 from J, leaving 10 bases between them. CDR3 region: CASRLGLNTGELFF. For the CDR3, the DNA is TGTGCCAGCAGACTAGGATTAAACACCGGGGAGCTGTTTTTT.

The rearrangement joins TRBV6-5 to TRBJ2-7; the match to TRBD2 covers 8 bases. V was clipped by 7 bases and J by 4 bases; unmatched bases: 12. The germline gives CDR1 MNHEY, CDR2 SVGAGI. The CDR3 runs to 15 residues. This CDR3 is CASTTGGLAGYEQYF. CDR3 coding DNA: TGTGCCAGCACCACCGGGGGCTTAGCGGGGTACGAGCAGTACTTC.

Here the CDR3 DNA reads TGTGCCAGCAGCTTACAGGGACAGGGTTACTATGGCTACACCTTC. It encodes CASSLQGQGYYGYTF. The chain recombines TRBV7-3 with TRBJ1-2; 9 bases are a match to TRBD1. CDR1 and CDR2 (germline): SGHTA, FQGTGA. V lost 2 bases and J lost 3; bases outside the gene matches: 4. This CDR3 comprises 15 residues.

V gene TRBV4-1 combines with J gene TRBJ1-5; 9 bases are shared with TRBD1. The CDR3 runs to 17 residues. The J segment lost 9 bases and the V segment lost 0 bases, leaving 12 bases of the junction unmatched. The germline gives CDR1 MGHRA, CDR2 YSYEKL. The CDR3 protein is CASSQETGQGGGRPQHF. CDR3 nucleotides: TGCGCCAGCAGCCAAGAAACGGGACAGGGTGGCGGTCGGCCCCAGCATTTT.

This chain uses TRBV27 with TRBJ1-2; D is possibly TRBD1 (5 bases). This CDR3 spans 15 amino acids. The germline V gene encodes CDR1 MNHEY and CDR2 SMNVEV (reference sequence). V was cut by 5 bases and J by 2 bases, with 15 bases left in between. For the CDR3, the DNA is TGTGCCAGCAGTCTATACAGGACCTTAAACTATGGCTACACCTTC. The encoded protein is CASSLYRTLNYGYTF.

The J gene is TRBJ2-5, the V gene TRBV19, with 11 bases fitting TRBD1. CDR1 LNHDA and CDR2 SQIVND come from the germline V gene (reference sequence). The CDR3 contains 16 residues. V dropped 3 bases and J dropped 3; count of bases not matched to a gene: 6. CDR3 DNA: TGTGCCAGTAGTATCCTGGGACAGGGGGTGAAAGAGACCCAGTACTTC. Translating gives CASSILGQGVKETQYF.

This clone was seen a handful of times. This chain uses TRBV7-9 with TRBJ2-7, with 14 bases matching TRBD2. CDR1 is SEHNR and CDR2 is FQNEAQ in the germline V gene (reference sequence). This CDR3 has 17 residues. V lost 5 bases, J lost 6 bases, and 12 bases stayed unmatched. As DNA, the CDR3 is TGTGCCAGCAGCCCTAGGGGGACTAGCGGGAGTGCGGGCGAGCAGTACTTC. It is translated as CASSPRGTSGSAGEQYF.

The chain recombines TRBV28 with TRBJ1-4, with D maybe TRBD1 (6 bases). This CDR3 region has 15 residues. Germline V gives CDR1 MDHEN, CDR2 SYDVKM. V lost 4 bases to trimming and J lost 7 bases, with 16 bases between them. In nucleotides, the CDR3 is TGTGCCAGCAGTTCCCCAGGGGAGGGCGGTGAAAAACTGTTTTTT. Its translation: CASSSPGEGGEKLFF. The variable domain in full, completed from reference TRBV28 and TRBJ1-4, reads DVKVTQSSRYLVKRTGEKVFLECVQDMDHENMFWYRQDPGLGLRLIYFSYDVKMKEKGDIPEGYSVSREKKERFSLILESASTNQTSMYLCASSSPGEGGEKLFFGSGTQLSVL.

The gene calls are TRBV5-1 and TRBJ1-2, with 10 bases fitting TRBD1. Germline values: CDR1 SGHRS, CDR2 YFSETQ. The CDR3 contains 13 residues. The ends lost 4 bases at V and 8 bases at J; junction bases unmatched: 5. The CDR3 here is CASSEGQGYGYTF. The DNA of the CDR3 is TGCGCCAGCAGCGAGGGACAGGGGTACGGCTACACCTTC.

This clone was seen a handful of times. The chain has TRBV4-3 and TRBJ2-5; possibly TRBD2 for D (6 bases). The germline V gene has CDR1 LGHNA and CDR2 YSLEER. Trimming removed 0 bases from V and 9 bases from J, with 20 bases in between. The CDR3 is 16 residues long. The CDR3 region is CASSQDSRDSYSAQYF. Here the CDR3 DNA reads TGCGCCAGCAGCCAAGATTCGCGGGACTCCTACTCGGCCCAGTACTTC.

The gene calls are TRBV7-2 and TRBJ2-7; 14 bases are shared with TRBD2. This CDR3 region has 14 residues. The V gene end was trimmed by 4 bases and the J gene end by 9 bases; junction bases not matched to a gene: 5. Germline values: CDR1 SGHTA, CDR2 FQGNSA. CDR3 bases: TGTGCCAGCAGCTCAGGACTAGCGGGAGGCGGGCAGTACTTC. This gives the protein CASSSGLAGGGQYF.

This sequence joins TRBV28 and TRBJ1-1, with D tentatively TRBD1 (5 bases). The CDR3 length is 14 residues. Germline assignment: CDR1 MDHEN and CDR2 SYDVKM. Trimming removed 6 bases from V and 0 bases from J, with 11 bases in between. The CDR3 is CASRTALMNTEAFF. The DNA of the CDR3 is TGTGCCAGCAGGACAGCCCTTATGAACACTGAAGCTTTCTTT.